The 19 T cell receptor beta chains presented below share a single source sample, sequenced in a study of T cells in Graves' hyperthyroidism and ophthalmopathy. Amplified TCR beta CDR3 regions derived from RNA transcripts. The HTBI primer set was used in a first-round RT-PCR of the TCR CDR3. TCRdb re-analysed the multiplex PCR reads in MiXCR, keeping a single row per CDR3 protein. The sample shows 350,000 to 400,000 distinct CDR3 sequences, about a fifth of them seen only once. Sequencing input: blood. The receptors were sampled from a woman under 30 with Graves' hyperthyroidism.

This clonotype was seen more than once but under ten times. The chain recombines TRBV20-1 with TRBJ2-5, with TRBD2 matching over 9 bases. J gave up 2 bases and V 2 bases, and 3 bases lay outside the gene matches. This CDR3 region has 14 residues. CDR1 is DFQATT and CDR2 is SNEGSKA in the germline V gene (reference sequence). The CDR3 region is CSARLAGTQETQYF. The CDR3 nucleotides read TGCAGTGCTAGACTAGCGGGGACTCAAGAGACCCAGTACTTC.

This clonotype was observed a few times. The CDR3 nucleotides are TGTGCCAGCAGTGAAGAAGATCCAGGGGGTAGCAATCAGCCCCAGCATTTT. It is translated as CASSEEDPGGSNQPQHF. The V gene is TRBV6-1, the J gene TRBJ1-5; 7 bases align to TRBD1. From germline, CDR1 is MNHNS and CDR2 SASEGT. The length of the CDR3 is 17 residues. The V and J ends lost 1 base and 0 bases, in that order; junction bases with no gene match: 6.

This clonotype was seen many times. This chain uses TRBV6-1 with TRBJ2-2; 9 bases line up with TRBD1. CDR1 is MNHNS and CDR2 is SASEGT in the germline V gene. The CDR3 runs to 15 residues. The V gene end was trimmed by 5 bases and the J gene end by 0 bases; junction bases not matched to a gene: 1. In DNA form, the CDR3 reads TGTGCCAGCAGTCGACAGGGGGCGAACACCGGGGAGCTGTTTTTT. This translates into CASSRQGANTGELFF.

This chain connects TRBV6-1 to TRBJ1-2; the D is unclear. Germline loops: CDR1 MNHNS, CDR2 SASEGT. The V end lost 8 bases, the J end lost 5 bases, and 15 bases lay between the germline ends. The CDR3 is 13 residues long. The CDR3 bases are TGTGCCAGCCTCGAGAGGAAAGTATATGGCTACACCTTC. This encodes CASLERKVYGYTF.

The sample holds many counts of this clonotype. The V gene is TRBV28, the J gene TRBJ2-7; possibly TRBD2 for D (5 bases). CDR3 size: 16 residues. The germline V gene encodes CDR1 MDHEN and CDR2 SYDVKM. V was pared by 2 bases and J by 0 bases, with 14 bases between. The CDR3 sequence: CASSLPLAHSSYEQYF. For the CDR3, the DNA is TGTGCCAGCAGTTTACCCTTAGCGCATAGCTCCTACGAGCAGTACTTC. The variable domain in full, with the rest retrieved from reference TRBV28 and TRBJ2-7, is DVKVTQSSRYLVKRTGEKVFLECVQDMDHENMFWYRQDPGLGLRLIYFSYDVKMKEKGDIPEGYSVSREKKERFSLILESASTNQTSMYLCASSLPLAHSSYEQYFGPGTRLTVT.

This clonotype has a count of ten or more. The chain carries TRBV20-1 and TRBJ1-5; 12 positions agree with TRBD1. The ends lost 6 bases at V and 6 bases at J; junction bases unmatched: 6. The CDR3 totals 14 residues. The germline gives CDR1 DFQATT, CDR2 SNEGSKA (reference sequence). The CDR3 nucleotides are TGCAGTGCGCCGGGGACAGGGGGCTCTCAGCCCCAGCATTTT. Translating gives CSAPGTGGSQPQHF.

In its sample, this clonotype was seen a few times. This chain joins TRBV19 and TRBJ2-7, with TRBD1 matching 7 bases. The CDR3 sequence is 13 residues long. Per germline, CDR1 LNHDA and CDR2 SQIVND (reference sequence). Unmatched junction bases numbered 4, after V lost 6 bases and J lost 2 bases. The CDR3 sequence: CASSGQVAYEQYF. In DNA form, the CDR3 reads TGTGCCAGTAGCGGACAGGTTGCCTACGAGCAGTACTTC.

Notes on this clonotype: This may stem from a read error, because a much larger clone lies one nucleotide away. The chain couples TRBV5-1 to TRBJ2-7, with D perhaps being TRBD1 or TRBD2 (6 bases each). CDR3 length equals 15 residues. Trimming left V 0 bases short and J 2 bases short, with 12 bases between. The V gene's germline CDR1 is SGHRS and CDR2 YFSETQ. CDR3 in DNA: TGCGCCAGCAGCTTGGTGGAGGGGGTGACCTACGAGCAGTACTTC. This sequence encodes CASSLVEGVTYEQYF.

This clonotype was observed at least ten times. This chain joins TRBV5-1 and TRBJ1-2; perhaps TRBD1 as D (5 bases). CDR3 length equals 16 residues. Germline V gives CDR1 SGHRS, CDR2 YFSETQ. Trimming shortened V by 4 bases and J by 0 bases, and 16 bases separated the two germline ends. CDR3 amino acids: CASSTWGRISNYGYTF. In DNA, the CDR3 is TGCGCCAGCAGCACCTGGGGGAGGATTTCTAACTATGGCTACACCTTC.

The rearrangement joins TRBV10-3 to TRBJ2-5; the D gene is possibly TRBD2 (7 bases). The CDR3 loop spans 15 amino acids. CDR1 ENHRY and CDR2 SYGVKD come from the germline V gene. V lost 3 bases, J lost 5 bases, and 16 bases lay in between. CDR3 bases: TGTGCCATCAGTGACCGTGGGGGGGCCAGGGAGACCCAGTACTTC. It specifies CAISDRGGARETQYF.

This clonotype was recorded a few times. The chain's CDR3 is CASSPGQVVDTEAFF. The CDR3 nucleotides are TGTGCCAGCTCACCGGGGCAGGTAGTTGACACTGAAGCTTTCTTT. This chain joins TRBV18 and TRBJ1-1, with a possible D match to TRBD1 (5 bases). Germline V gene lookup returns CDR1 KGHSH and CDR2 LQKENI. Trimming removed 3 bases from V and 3 bases from J, with 14 bases in between. This CDR3 is built from 15 residues.

The rearrangement links TRBV4-1 to TRBJ1-2; 8 bases agree with TRBD1. The CDR3 runs 13 residues. The germline V gene encodes CDR1 MGHRA and CDR2 YSYEKL. J was trimmed by 6 bases and V by 1 base; bases with no gene match: 1. CDR3: CASSQGQGNGYTF. The DNA of the CDR3 is TGCGCCAGCAGCCAAGGACAGGGGAATGGCTACACCTTC.

This clonotype was detected many times. V is TRBV20-1 and J is TRBJ1-5, with a weak D call TRBD1 (6 bases). The CDR3 is 15 residues long. Trimming left V 6 bases short and J 0 bases short, with 15 bases between. Per the germline V gene, CDR1 is DFQATT and CDR2 is SNEGSKA (reference sequence). CDR3 bases: TGCAGTGCGAGTCAAGGGACACTTAGCAATCAGCCCCAGCATTTT. This sequence encodes CSASQGTLSNQPQHF.

This clonotype was found many times. The V call is TRBV11-2, the J call TRBJ1-5; possibly TRBD1 for D (5 bases). Per the germline V gene, CDR1 is SGHAT and CDR2 is FQNNGV. Trimming took 5 bases from V and 0 from J, leaving 14 bases between them. The CDR3 covers 16 residues. The CDR3 is CASSKIHRYSNQPQHF. DNA for the CDR3: TGTGCCAGCAGCAAAATCCACAGGTATAGCAATCAGCCCCAGCATTTT.

Only a few counts were recorded for this clonotype. V and J are TRBV12-3 or TRBV12-4 and TRBJ2-2, with D hard to call. The CDR3 is made up of 15 amino acids. Deletions cut 0 bases from V and 4 bases from J, with 9 bases between. As DNA, the CDR3 is TGTGCCAGCAGTTTAGCCCCAGTGTTCACCGGGGAGCTGTTTTTT. It translates to CASSLAPVFTGELFF.

This clonotype occurred many times. The V and J genes are TRBV6-1 and TRBJ2-7, with D perhaps TRBD1 or TRBD2 (5 bases each). V lost 6 bases, J lost 1 base, and 13 bases lay in between. The V gene's germline CDR1 is MNHNS and CDR2 SASEGT. The CDR3 consists of 14 residues. CDR3 protein: CASRPRDRSYEQYF. The CDR3 DNA follows: TGTGCCAGCAGACCCAGGGACCGATCCTACGAGCAGTACTTC.

Ten or more counts support this clonotype. The rearrangement links TRBV12-3 or TRBV12-4 to TRBJ2-2; tentatively, D is TRBD1 (7 bases). V was cut by 1 base and J by 3 bases, with 12 bases left in between. The CDR3 consists of 16 residues. The CDR3 DNA sequence: TGTGCCAGCAGTTTAGTGTCCAGGGGGGACACCGGGGAGCTGTTTTTT. Its protein is CASSLVSRGDTGELFF.

This clonotype was detected many times. This sequence joins TRBV20-1 and TRBJ1-1, with D possibly being TRBD1 (6 bases). The germline CDR1 and CDR2 sequences are DFQATT and SNEGSKA (reference sequence). Trimming took 3 bases from V and 5 from J, leaving 19 bases between them. The CDR3 contains 15 residues. The CDR3 spells CSASRPGGAGTEAFF. CDR3 in DNA: TGCAGTGCTAGTCGGCCCGGGGGGGCGGGTACTGAAGCTTTCTTT.

The gene calls are TRBV14 and TRBJ1-1; D call uncertain. CDR1 and CDR2 (germline): SGHDN, FVKESK. The CDR3 contains 16 residues. The germline V and J ends were trimmed by 6 bases and 3 bases, with 20 bases remaining between them. The chain's CDR3 is CASRPLGAGSDTEAFF. The CDR3 coding sequence is TGTGCCAGCAGGCCCCTCGGAGCGGGTTCGGACACTGAAGCTTTCTTT. The variable domain in full, with the rest retrieved from reference TRBV14 and TRBJ1-1, is EAGVTQFPSHSVIEKGQTVTLRCDPISGHDNLYWYRRVMGKEIKFLLHFVKESKQDESGMPNNRFLAERTGGTYSTLKVQPAELEDSGVYFCASRPLGAGSDTEAFFGQGTRLTVV.